The sequence of this T cell receptor beta chain was determined in a study of CD8+CD57+ T cells in acquired aplastic anemia. Study-wide points: Patients and controls had in common around 29 CD8+ CDR3 sequences. Significance was not reached for CD8+ Simpson's diversity between patients and controls.

Worth noting for this clonotype: The antigen is undetermined. The final CDR3 position lacks the conserved phenylalanine or tryptophan, pointing to a likely read error.

Previously, flow cytometry had revealed CD8+CD57+ cell expansion in the patients chosen for sequencing. Severe acquired aplastic anemia affected all patients. Therapy had not been given to patients before blood sampling. V was clipped by 3 bases and J by 4 bases, with 1 base between them. This CDR3 is 11 amino acids long. CDR1 and CDR2 from the germline V gene are ENHRY and SYGVKD. Investigators profiled TCR beta VDJ and CDR3 from genomic DNA template. TCRdb re-analysed the reads in MiXCR, keeping a single row per CDR3 protein. The sample holds just over 200,000 distinct CDR3 sequences, approximately 60% seen once.

The material sequenced was sorted CD4+, CD8+, or CD8+CD57+ T cells (not recorded which) from PBMCs. This chain uses TRBV10-3 with TRBJ2-1; D is unclear. The TCR comes from a human donor with aplastic anemia. CDR3 sequence reads: CAISEYNEQFS. As DNA, the CDR3 is TGTGCCATCAGTGAATACAATGAGCAGTTCTCC.